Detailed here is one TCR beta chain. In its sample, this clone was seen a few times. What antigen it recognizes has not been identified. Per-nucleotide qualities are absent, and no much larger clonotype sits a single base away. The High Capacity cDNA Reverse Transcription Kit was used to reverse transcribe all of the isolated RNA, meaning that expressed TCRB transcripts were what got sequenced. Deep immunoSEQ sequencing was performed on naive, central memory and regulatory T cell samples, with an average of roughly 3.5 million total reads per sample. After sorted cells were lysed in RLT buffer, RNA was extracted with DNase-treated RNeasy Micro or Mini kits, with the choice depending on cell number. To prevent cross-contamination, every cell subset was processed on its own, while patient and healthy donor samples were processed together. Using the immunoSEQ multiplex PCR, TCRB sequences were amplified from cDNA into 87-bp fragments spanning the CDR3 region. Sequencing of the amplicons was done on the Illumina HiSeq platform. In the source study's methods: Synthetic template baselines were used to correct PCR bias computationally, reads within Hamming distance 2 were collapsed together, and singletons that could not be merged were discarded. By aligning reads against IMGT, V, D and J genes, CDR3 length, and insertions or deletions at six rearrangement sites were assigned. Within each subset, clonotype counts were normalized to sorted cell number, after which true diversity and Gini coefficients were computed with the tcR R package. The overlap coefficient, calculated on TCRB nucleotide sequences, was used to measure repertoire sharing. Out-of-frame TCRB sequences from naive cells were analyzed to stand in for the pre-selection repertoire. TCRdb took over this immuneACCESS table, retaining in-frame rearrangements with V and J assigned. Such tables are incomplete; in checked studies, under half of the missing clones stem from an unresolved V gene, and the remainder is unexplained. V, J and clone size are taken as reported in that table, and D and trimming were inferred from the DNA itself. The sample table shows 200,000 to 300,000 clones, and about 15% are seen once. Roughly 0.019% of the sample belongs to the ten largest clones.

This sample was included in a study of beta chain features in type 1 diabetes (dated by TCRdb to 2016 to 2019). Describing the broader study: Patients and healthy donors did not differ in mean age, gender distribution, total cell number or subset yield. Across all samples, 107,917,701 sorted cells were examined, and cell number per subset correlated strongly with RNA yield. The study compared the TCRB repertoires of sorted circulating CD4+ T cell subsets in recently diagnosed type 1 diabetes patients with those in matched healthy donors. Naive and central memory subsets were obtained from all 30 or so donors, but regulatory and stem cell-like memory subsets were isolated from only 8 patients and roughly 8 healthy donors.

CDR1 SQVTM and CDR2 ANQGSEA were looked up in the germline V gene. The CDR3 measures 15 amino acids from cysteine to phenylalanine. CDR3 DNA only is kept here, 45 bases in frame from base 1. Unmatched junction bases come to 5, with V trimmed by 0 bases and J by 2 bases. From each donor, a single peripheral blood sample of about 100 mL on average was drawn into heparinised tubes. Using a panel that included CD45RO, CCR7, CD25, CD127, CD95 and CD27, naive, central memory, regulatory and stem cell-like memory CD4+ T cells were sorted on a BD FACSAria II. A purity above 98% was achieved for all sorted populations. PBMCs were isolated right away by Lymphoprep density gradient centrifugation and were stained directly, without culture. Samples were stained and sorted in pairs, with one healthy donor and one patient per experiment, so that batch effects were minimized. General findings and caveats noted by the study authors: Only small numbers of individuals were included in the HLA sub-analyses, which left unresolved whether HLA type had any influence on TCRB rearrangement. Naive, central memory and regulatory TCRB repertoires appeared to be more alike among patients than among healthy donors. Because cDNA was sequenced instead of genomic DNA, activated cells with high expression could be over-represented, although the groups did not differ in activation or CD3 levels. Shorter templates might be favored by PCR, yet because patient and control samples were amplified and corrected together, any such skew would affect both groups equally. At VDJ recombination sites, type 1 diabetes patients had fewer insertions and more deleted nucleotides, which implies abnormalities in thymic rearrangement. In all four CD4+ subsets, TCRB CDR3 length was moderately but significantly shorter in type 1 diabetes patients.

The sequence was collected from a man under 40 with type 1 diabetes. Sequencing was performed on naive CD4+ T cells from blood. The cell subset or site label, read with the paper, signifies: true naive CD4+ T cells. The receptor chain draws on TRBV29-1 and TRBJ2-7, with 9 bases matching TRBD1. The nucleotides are TGCAGCGTTGAAGATCTGGGACAGGGCCCCTACGAGCAGTACTTC. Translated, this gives CSVEDLGQGPYEQYF.